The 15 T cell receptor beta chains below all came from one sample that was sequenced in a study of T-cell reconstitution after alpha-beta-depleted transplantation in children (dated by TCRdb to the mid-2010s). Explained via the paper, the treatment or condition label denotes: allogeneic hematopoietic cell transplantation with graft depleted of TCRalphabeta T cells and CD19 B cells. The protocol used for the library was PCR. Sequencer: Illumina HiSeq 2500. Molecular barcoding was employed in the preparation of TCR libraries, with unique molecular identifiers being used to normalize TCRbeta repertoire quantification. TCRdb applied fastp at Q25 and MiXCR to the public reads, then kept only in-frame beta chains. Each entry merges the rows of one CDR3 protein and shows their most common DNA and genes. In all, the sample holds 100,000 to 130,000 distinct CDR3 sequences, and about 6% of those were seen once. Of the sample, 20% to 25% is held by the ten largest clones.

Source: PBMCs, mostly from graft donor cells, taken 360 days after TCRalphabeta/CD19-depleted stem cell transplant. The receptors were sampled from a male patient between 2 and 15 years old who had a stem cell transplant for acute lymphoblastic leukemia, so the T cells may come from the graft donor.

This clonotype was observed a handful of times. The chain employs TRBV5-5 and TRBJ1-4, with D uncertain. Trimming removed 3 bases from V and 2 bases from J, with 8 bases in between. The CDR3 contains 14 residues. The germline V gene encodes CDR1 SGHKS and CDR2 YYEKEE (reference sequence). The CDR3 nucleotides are TGTGCCAGCAGCTCTTGGGAGACTAATGAAAAACTGTTTTTT. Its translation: CASSSWETNEKLFF.

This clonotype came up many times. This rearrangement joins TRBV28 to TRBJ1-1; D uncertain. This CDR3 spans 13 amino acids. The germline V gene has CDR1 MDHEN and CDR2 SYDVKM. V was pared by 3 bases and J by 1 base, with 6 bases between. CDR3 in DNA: TGTGCCAGCAGTTTCTCGGGGAACACTGAAGCTTTCTTT. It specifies CASSFSGNTEAFF.

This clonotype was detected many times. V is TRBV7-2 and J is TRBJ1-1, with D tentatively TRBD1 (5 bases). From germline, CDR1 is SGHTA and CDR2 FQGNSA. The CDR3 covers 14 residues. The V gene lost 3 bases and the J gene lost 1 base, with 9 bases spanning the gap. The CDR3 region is CASSLDGGNTEAFF. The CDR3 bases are TGTGCCAGCAGCTTGGACGGGGGGAACACTGAAGCTTTCTTT.

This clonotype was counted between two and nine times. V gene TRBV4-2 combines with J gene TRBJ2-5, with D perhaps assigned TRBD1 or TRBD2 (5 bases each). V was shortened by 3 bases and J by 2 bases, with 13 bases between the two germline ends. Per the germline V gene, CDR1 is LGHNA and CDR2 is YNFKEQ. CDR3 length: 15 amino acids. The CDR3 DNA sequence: TGTGCCAGCAGCCAGGGAGCGTGGGGGCAAGAGACCCAGTACTTC. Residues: CASSQGAWGQETQYF.

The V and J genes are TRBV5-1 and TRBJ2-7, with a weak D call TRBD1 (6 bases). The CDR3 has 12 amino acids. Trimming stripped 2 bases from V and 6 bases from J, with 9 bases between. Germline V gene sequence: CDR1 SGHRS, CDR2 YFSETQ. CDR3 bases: TGCGCCAGCAGCTTTCAGGGGCCCGAGCAGTACTTC. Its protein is CASSFQGPEQYF.

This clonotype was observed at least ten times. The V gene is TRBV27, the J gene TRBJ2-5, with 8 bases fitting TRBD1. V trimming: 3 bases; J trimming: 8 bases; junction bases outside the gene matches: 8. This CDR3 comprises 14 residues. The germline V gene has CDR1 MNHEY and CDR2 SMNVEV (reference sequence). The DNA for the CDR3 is TGTGCCAGCAGTTTGCAGGGGGCCCTTGATACCCAGTACTTC. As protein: CASSLQGALDTQYF.

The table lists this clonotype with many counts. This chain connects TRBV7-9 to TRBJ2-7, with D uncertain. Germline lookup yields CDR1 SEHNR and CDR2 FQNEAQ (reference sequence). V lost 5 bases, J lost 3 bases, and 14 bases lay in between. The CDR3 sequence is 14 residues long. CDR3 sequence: CASSRNEKLYEQYF. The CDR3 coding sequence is TGTGCCAGCAGCCGAAACGAGAAGCTCTACGAGCAGTACTTC.

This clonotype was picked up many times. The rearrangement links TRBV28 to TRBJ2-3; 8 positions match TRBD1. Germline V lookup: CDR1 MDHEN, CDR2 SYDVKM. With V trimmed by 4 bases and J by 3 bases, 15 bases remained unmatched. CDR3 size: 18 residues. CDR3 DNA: TGTGCCAGCAGTTCCTACCTTCCTGACAGGGGTCGGACAGATACGCAGTATTTT. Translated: CASSSYLPDRGRTDTQYF.

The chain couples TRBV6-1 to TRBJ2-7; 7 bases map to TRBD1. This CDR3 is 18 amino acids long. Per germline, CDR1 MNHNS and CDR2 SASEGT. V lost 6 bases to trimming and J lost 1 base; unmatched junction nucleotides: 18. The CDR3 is CASSSTGLERYLSYEQYF. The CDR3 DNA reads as TGTGCCAGCAGCTCGACAGGGCTCGAGCGGTACCTGTCCTACGAGCAGTACTTC.

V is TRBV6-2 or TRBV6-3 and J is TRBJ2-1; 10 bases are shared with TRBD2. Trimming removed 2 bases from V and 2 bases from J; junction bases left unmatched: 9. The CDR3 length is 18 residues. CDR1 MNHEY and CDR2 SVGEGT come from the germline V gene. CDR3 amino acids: CASSYLILAGVTYNEQFF. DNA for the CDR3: TGTGCCAGCAGTTACCTCATTCTAGCGGGGGTAACCTACAATGAGCAGTTCTTC.

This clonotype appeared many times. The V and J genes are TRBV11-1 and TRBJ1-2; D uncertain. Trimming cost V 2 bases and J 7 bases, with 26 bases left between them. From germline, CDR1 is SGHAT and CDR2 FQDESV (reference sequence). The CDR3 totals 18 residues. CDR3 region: CASSLNPFFFVAVTGYTF. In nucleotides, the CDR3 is TGTGCCAGCAGCTTAAATCCTTTCTTCTTCGTGGCAGTCACTGGCTACACCTTC.

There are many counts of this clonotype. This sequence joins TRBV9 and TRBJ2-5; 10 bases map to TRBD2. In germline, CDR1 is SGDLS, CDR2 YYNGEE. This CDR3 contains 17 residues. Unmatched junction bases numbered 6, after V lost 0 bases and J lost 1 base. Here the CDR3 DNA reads TGTGCCAGCAGCGTAGAAGGTAGCGGGGGGTTCCAAGAGACCCAGTACTTC. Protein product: CASSVEGSGGFQETQYF.

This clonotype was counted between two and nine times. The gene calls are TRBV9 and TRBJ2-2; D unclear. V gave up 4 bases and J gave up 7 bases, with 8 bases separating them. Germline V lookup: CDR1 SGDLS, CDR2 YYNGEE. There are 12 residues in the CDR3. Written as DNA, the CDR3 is TGTGCCAGCAGCCCCCTGAGCGGGGAGCTGTTTTTT. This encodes CASSPLSGELFF.

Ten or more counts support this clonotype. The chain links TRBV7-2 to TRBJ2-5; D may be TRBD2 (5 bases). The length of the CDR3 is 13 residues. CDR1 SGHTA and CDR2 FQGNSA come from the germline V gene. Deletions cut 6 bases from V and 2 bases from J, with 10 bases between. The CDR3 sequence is CASRSGVQETQYF. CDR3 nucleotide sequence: TGTGCCAGCAGGTCCGGGGTGCAAGAGACCCAGTACTTC.

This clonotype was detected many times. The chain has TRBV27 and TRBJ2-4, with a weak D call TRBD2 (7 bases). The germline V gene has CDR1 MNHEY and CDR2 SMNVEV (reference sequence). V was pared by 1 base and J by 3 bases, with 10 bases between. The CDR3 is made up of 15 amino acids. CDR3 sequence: CASSLWGGGKNIQYF. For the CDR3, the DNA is TGTGCCAGCAGTTTATGGGGAGGGGGCAAAAACATTCAGTACTTC.